These T cell receptor beta chains were read from a single sample in a study of T cells after yellow fever vaccination. TCRdb re-derived calls from the 5' RACE reads in MiXCR, one entry per CDR3 protein. The sample records a few hundred thousand distinct CDR3 sequences, under 9% being singletons. The sequencing used CD4+ T cells sorted from PBMCs, collected 5 days after the yellow fever booster vaccination. These receptors originate from a man between 18 and 35 years old who received the YFV17D yellow fever vaccine. The CDR3 runs from the conserved cysteine through the conserved F or W. D genes are given only for firm matches. Clone size appears in some rows only: once, few, many, or a class for an expanded clone.

TRBJ2-7,TRBD1,TRBV5-1,NA,TGCGCCAGCAGCATCGCCGGGACAGGGGTCGGGGACGAGCAGTACTTC,CASSIAGTGVGDEQYF
TRBJ2-1,NA,TRBV9,NA,TGTGCCAGCAGCGCCATTGGGACAGCGGGAGATGAGCAGTTCTTC,CASSAIGTAGDEQFF
TRBJ2-7,NA,TRBV5-6,few,TGTGCCAGCAGCTTTGGGGACCCCTACGAGCAGTACTTC,CASSFGDPYEQYF
TRBJ2-7,TRBD2,TRBV11-2,NA,TGTGCCAGCAGCAAGGTAGCGGGGGGGACCAAAGACGAGCAGTACTTC,CASSKVAGGTKDEQYF
TRBJ1-2,NA,TRBV6-5,NA,TGTGCCAGCAGGGGTGGGCAGGGCCGTAAGGGAGGCTACACCTTC,CASRGGQGRKGGYTF
TRBJ1-2,TRBD1,TRBV28,NA,TGTGCCAGCAGTTTACCCGGGACAGGGACGAAGGGCTACACCTTC,CASSLPGTGTKGYTF
TRBJ1-4,NA,TRBV5-1,few,TGCGCCAGCAGCCGCACAGCAACCGATGAAAAACTGTTTTTT,CASSRTATDEKLFF
TRBJ1-1,NA,TRBV5-1,many,TGCGCCAGCAATGATAACACTGAAGCTTTCTTT,CASNDNTEAFF
TRBJ2-3,NA,TRBV24-1,NA,TGTGCCACCAGTGAATGGCCCTTAGGGGATCTGGGTACGCAGTATTTT,CATSEWPLGDLGTQYF
TRBJ1-1,TRBD1,TRBV6-2/TRBV6-3,NA,TGTGCCATCGTACAGGGGACAGAAGCTTTCTTT,CAIVQGTEAFF
TRBJ2-3,TRBD1,TRBV20-1,few,TGCAGTGCTAGAAGTCAACAGGGGGCGAAAGATACGCAGTATTTT,CSARSQQGAKDTQYF
TRBJ1-6,NA,TRBV5-1,few,TGCGCCAGCAGCGTGGACAGAAATTCACCCCTCCACTTT,CASSVDRNSPLHF
TRBJ1-5,NA,TRBV20-1,many,TGCAGTGCTAGATTTGAGGTGGGTCAGCCCCAGCATTTT,CSARFEVGQPQHF
TRBJ1-2,NA,TRBV30,few,TGTGCCTGGAGTGTAATTCGGGGCGGCTACACCTTC,CAWSVIRGGYTF
TRBJ1-5,NA,TRBV6-2/TRBV6-3,few,TGTGCCAGCAGTTCTTGGGACAATAGCAATCAGCCCCAGCATTTT,CASSSWDNSNQPQHF
TRBJ2-1,NA,TRBV4-3,many,TGCGCCAGCAGCCAAGAGGGGGCGTCCTACAATGAGCAGTTCTTC,CASSQEGASYNEQFF
TRBJ2-7,NA,TRBV5-4,NA,TGTGCCAGCAGCTTGGCGAGGGCAGAGCCGTACGAGCAGTACTTC,CASSLARAEPYEQYF
TRBJ2-7,NA,TRBV5-5,NA,TGTGCCAGCAGCAGCCGGGCCGTAGGCTACGAGCAGTACTTC,CASSSRAVGYEQYF
TRBJ2-3,NA,TRBV5-4,few,TGTGCCAGCAGCTTGGCATCTCCGGGGGCCACAGATACGCAGTATTTT,CASSLASPGATDTQYF
TRBJ1-1,NA,TRBV5-1,NA,TGCGCCAGCAGCATCAATGCGAACACTGAAGCTTTCTTT,CASSINANTEAFF
TRBJ1-4,NA,TRBV5-1,few,TGCGCCAGCAGCCTAATAGGTGGGACTAATGAAAAACTGTTTTTT,CASSLIGGTNEKLFF
TRBJ1-5,NA,TRBV6-5,NA,TGTGCCAGCAGTTACTCTCCCCAGGGCAATCAGCCCCAGCATTTT,CASSYSPQGNQPQHF
TRBJ1-4,NA,TRBV6-6,NA,TGTGCCAGCATAACCTCCGGGACATTAGGAAAACTGTTTTTT,CASITSGTLGKLFF
TRBJ1-1,NA,TRBV5-1,few,TGCGCCAGCAGCTTTGGGCAGGGCGACACTGAAGCTTTCTTT,CASSFGQGDTEAFF
TRBJ1-6,NA,TRBV11-2,few,TGTGCCAGCAGCGGACTACAGGGTGTAGCCCTCCACTTT,CASSGLQGVALHF
TRBJ1-1,TRBD1,TRBV7-6,few,TGTGCCAGCAGCCCGTGGACAGGGGTGGCTGAAGCTTTCTTT,CASSPWTGVAEAFF
TRBJ2-2,NA,TRBV10-3,few,TGTGCCATCAGTGACTCCGGACTAAACCCTGTGACCGGGGAGCTGTTTTTT,CAISDSGLNPVTGELFF
TRBJ2-5,NA,TRBV6-6,NA,TGTGCCACCCAAGCAGGGGAGACCCAGTACTTC,CATQAGETQYF
TRBJ1-5,NA,TRBV5-1,NA,TGCGCCAGCAGCGCGGACAGCCAGGGTTTAAAGCCCCAGCATTTT,CASSADSQGLKPQHF
TRBJ1-4,NA,TRBV6-2/TRBV6-3,NA,TGTGCCAGCAGTTACCGGGTAAATGAAAAACTGTTTTTT,CASSYRVNEKLFF
TRBJ1-2,NA,TRBV6-2/TRBV6-3,NA,TGTGCCAGTCAGTTATACGGGGAACCGAACTATGGCTACACCTTC,CASQLYGEPNYGYTF
TRBJ2-2,NA,TRBV5-6,few,TGTGCCAGCAGCCCTGTGGCGGGGACTCACACCGGGGAGCTGTTTTTT,CASSPVAGTHTGELFF
TRBJ2-4,NA,TRBV11-2,NA,TGTGCCAGCAGCTTAGACCTACTACGGACGGCCATAAGAGGGAACATTCAGTACTTC,CASSLDLLRTAIRGNIQYF
TRBJ2-7,TRBD2,TRBV5-1,NA,TGCGCCAGCAGCGAAACTAGCGGGGCCTACGAGCAGTACTTC,CASSETSGAYEQYF
TRBJ1-1,TRBD1,TRBV6-6,NA,TGTGCCAGCAGTGGTCAACAGGGGGAATACACTGAAGCTTTCTTT,CASSGQQGEYTEAFF
TRBJ1-5,NA,TRBV12-3/TRBV12-4,NA,TGTGCCAGCAGTTTATACGATCAGCCCCAGCATTTT,CASSLYDQPQHF
TRBJ1-3,NA,TRBV5-4,NA,TGTGCCAGCAGCTTGGATACGCAGGGAGGGAACACCATATATTTT,CASSLDTQGGNTIYF
TRBJ2-2,NA,TRBV5-4,NA,TGTGCCAGCAGCTTGGACGGGAGCCTCACCGGGGAGCTGTTTTTT,CASSLDGSLTGELFF
TRBJ1-5,TRBD1,TRBV3-1,few,TGTGCCAGCAGCCGGAGACAGGGAAATCAGCCCCAGCATTTT,CASSRRQGNQPQHF
TRBJ2-1,TRBD2,TRBV5-1,few,TGCGCCAGCAGCTTGCCCCTAGCGGGGGGGAACAATGAGCAGTTCTTC,CASSLPLAGGNNEQFF
TRBJ1-5,NA,TRBV29-1,once,TGCAGCGTTTCCAACAGGGTGGATCAGCCCCAGCATTTT,CSVSNRVDQPQHF
TRBJ1-3,NA,TRBV9,NA,TGTGCCAGCAGCGTAGGAGGGGCCCGCTGGAACACCATATATTTT,CASSVGGARWNTIYF
TRBJ1-1,TRBD1,TRBV24-1,few,TGTGCCACCAGTGAAGGGACAGGGGAAGCTTTCTTT,CATSEGTGEAFF
TRBJ2-5,NA,TRBV5-1,many,TGCGCCAGCAGCTTGTGGCAGCCCCAAGAGACCCAGTACTTC,CASSLWQPQETQYF
TRBJ1-5,NA,TRBV20-1,few,TGCAGTGCTAGGCCCACAGGTTATAGCAATCAGCCCCAGCATTTT,CSARPTGYSNQPQHF